The 2 T cell receptor beta chains below come from one sample, sequenced in a study of shared clonotypes between healthy human individuals. The assay was immunoSEQ multiplex PCR, and TCRdb's table has in-frame clones only and misses some. This sample has 1,500,000 or so clones; around 98.5% occur once, and the top ten carry about 0.34%. Input material: naive CD4+ T cells sorted from blood. Subset: CD45RA+ positively selected. The receptors derive from a man between 25 and 39 years old in good health.

The rearrangement joins TRBV7-3 to TRBJ2-1; 14 bases align to TRBD2. Per the germline V gene, CDR1 is SGHTA and CDR2 is FQGTGA. Trimming took 1 base from V and 8 from J; bases not matched to a gene: 16. The CDR3 sequence is 20 residues long. DNA for the CDR3: TGTGCCAGCAGCTTAATGGCCTTGGGGACTAGCGGGGGCAGCCGCGATGAGCAGTTCTTC. It encodes CASSLMALGTSGGSRDEQFF.

The chain has TRBV14 and TRBJ2-1; D not certain. The germline V gene has CDR1 SGHDN and CDR2 FVKESK. The CDR3 runs to 14 residues. Trimming cost V 0 bases and J 3 bases, with 6 bases left between them. This CDR3 reads CASSQDSRYNEQFF. Written as DNA, the CDR3 is TGTGCCAGCAGCCAAGATTCTCGCTACAATGAGCAGTTCTTC.